Reported below is one TCR beta chain. Sequencing of TCR beta covered CD8+ and CD4+ T cells obtained from blood. The multiple sclerosis control cohort comprised treatment-naive individuals presenting with stable or active relapsing-remitting disease. Negative isolation yielded CD8+ and CD4+ T cells; FACS enriched TEMRA cells. The CDR3 runs to 16 residues. The germline gives CDR1 SEHNR, CDR2 FQNEAQ (reference sequence). The V gene end was trimmed by 6 bases and the J gene end by 6 bases; junction bases not matched to a gene: 16. This entry is derived from a study of CD8 T cells in Susac syndrome. Random hexamers were used to reverse transcribe the RNA input (about 0.45 to 1 ug). The amplification used immunoSEQ multiplex PCR on TCR beta CDR3; it spanned 54 Vbeta and 13 Jbeta. TCRdb reprocessed the immunoSEQ multiplex PCR reads via MiXCR and lists one record per CDR3 protein. The sample includes some 150,000 distinct CDR3 sequences, over 85% of them seen just once.

The V call is TRBV7-9, the J call TRBJ1-2, with 7 bases that match TRBD1. Sequenced: CD8+ T cells from PBMCs. This receptor was identified in a human donor with multiple sclerosis. As DNA, the CDR3 is TGTGCCAGCAGTGAAACCCCACTCGACAGGGCCGATGGCTACACCTTC. It translates to CASSETPLDRADGYTF.